This record concerns one T cell receptor beta chain sequence. Its antigen is not identified. Assay version v3.0 of immunoSEQ was used, and it was run at survey level. Profiling relied on immunoSEQ multiplex PCR, and the TCRdb table lists in-frame clones only, not all of them. The profile shows approximately 30,000 clones, roughly 89% of them singletons. These data come from a study of long-term antiretroviral therapy in people with HIV. Study findings and constraints: Blood dating 2004 to 2017 may reflect older ART regimens. Against controls, HIV repertoires showed narrower ranges of CDR3 length.

The sample consisted of unsorted PBMCs, taken 0.4 years after starting antiretroviral therapy. This clonotype was sampled from a man in his late teens or twenties with HIV.

Here the CDR3 reads CASSLRGGGNQPQHF. Written as DNA, the CDR3 is TGTGCCAGCAGTTTAAGGGGCGGCGGCAATCAGCCCCAGCATTTT. V gene TRBV27 combines with J gene TRBJ1-5; a weak D match, TRBD1 (5 bases). This CDR3 is built from 15 residues. Germline CDR1 MNHEY, CDR2 SMNVEV (reference sequence). V gave up 2 bases and J gave up 2 bases, with 10 bases separating them.